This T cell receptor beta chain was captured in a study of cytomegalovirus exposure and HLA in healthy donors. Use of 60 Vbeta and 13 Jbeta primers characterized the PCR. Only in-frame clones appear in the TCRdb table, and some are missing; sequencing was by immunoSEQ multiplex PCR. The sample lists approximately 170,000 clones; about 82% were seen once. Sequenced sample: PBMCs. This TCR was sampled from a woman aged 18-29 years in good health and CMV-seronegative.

CDR3 sequence reads: CASSLGQGVEKLFF. CDR3 nucleotides: TGTGCCAGCAGCTTAGGCCAGGGGGTTGAAAAACTGTTTTTT. The gene calls are TRBV7-8 and TRBJ1-4; 7 nucleotides agree with TRBD1. The V and J ends lost 1 base and 7 bases, in that order; junction bases with no gene match: 3. The CDR3 loop spans 14 amino acids. The V gene's germline CDR1 is SGHVS and CDR2 FQNEAQ. Looking up the rest from reference TRBV7-8 and TRBJ1-4 gives the full variable domain: GAGVSQSPRYKVAKRGQDVALRCDPISGHVSLFWYQQALGQGPEFLTYFQNEAQLDKSGLPSDRFFAERPEGSVSTLKIQRTQQEDSAVYLCASSLGQGVEKLFFGSGTQLSVL.